Following are 8 T cell receptor beta chains from one sample sequenced in a study of Ad26.COV2.S vaccination and SARS-CoV-2 variants. Method: immunoSEQ multiplex PCR; TCRdb's copy keeps in-frame clones and lacks some. The data contain some 190,000 clones, around 88% of them seen just once; the ten biggest clones take up over 4.5%. Sequencing was performed on peripheral blood, taken after recovery from COVID-19. The receptors derive from a human donor who had recovered from COVID-19.

This clone has just one count. The chain has TRBV18 and TRBJ2-5, with 12 bases lining up with TRBD1. CDR1 KGHSH and CDR2 LQKENI come from the germline V gene. The CDR3 runs to 16 residues. Trimming removed 1 base from V and 5 bases from J; junction bases left unmatched: 5. For the CDR3, the DNA is TGTGCCAGCTCACCACAGGGGACAGGGGGCCTGGAGACCCAGTACTTC. It specifies CASSPQGTGGLETQYF.

V usage is TRBV5-4 and J usage is TRBJ2-1; D is ambiguous. CDR3 length equals 16 residues. CDR1 is SGHNT, CDR2 YYREEE, per germline (reference sequence). V shed 4 bases and J shed 0 bases, with 14 bases lying between them. The CDR3 DNA sequence: TGTGCCAGCAGCGCCGTACGCCAGAGCTCCTACAATGAGCAGTTCTTC. Translating it yields CASSAVRQSSYNEQFF.

This chain uses TRBV5-1 with TRBJ1-3; perhaps TRBD1 as D (5 bases). Germline CDR1 and CDR2: SGHRS and YFSETQ. Trimming left V 2 bases short and J 0 bases short, with 9 bases between. The CDR3 totals 15 residues. In DNA, the CDR3 is TGCGCCAGCAGCTTCCAGGGCCACTCTGGAAACACCATATATTTT. Residues: CASSFQGHSGNTIYF.

The chain uses TRBV4-2 and TRBJ2-1; the D gene could be TRBD1 or TRBD2 (5 bases each). The CDR3 extends over 17 amino acids. With 3 bases removed from V and 10 bases from J, the gap between germline ends came to 25 bases. Germline V gene data show CDR1 as LGHNA and CDR2 as YNFKEQ. The CDR3 loop reads CASSHNPAGTNSGEQFF. In DNA, the CDR3 is TGTGCCAGCAGCCATAATCCGGCCGGGACCAATAGTGGAGAGCAGTTCTTC.

The chain has TRBV12-3 or TRBV12-4 and TRBJ1-1; D is ambiguous. Deletions cut 5 bases from V and 7 bases from J, with 8 bases between. This CDR3 is 11 amino acids long. In DNA, the CDR3 is TGTGCCAGCAGTGCCACAGTTGAAGCTTTCTTT. Its translation: CASSATVEAFF.

Here the CDR3 DNA reads TGTGCCAGCAGCTTAGGGTCAGGGACAACTAATGAAAAACTGTTTTTT. Translating it yields CASSLGSGTTNEKLFF. V usage is TRBV7-8 and J usage is TRBJ1-4; a possible D gene is TRBD1 (5 bases). The V and J ends lost 1 base and 0 bases respectively, with 9 bases between them. CDR3 size: 16 residues. In germline, CDR1 is SGHVS, CDR2 FQNEAQ.

The rearrangement joins TRBV30 to TRBJ1-1, with D unclear. The CDR3 has 11 residues. CDR1 GTSNPN and CDR2 SVGIG come from the germline V gene (reference sequence). The ends were cut back, 5 bases at V and 0 bases at J, with 4 bases in the middle. The CDR3: CAWCLNTEAFF. In DNA, the CDR3 is TGTGCCTGGTGCTTGAACACTGAAGCTTTCTTT.

On this clone: The sample has other DNA sequences that encode this CDR3 too. V gene TRBV6-5 combines with J gene TRBJ1-1, with 10 bases matching TRBD1. Per germline, CDR1 MNHEY and CDR2 SVGAGI. V dropped 5 bases and J dropped 1; count of bases not matched to a gene: 4. The CDR3 spans 15 residues. Written as DNA, the CDR3 is TGTGCCAGCAGTCCTCGGGACAGGGGGAACACTGAAGCTTTCTTT. This translates into CASSPRDRGNTEAFF.